One sample yielded the 28 T cell receptor beta chains listed below, sequenced in a study of blood T cells in healthy people across ages. Together with a sample-barcoded 5' primer, a J-beta primer mix was included in a second PCR lasting roughly 7 to 11 cycles. MiXCR was run by TCRdb on the 5' RACE reads, yielding one entry per CDR3 protein. The sample lists 1.5 million to 2 million distinct CDR3 sequences, approximately 28% occurring once. The sequenced sample was blood. The receptors stem from a woman in her twenties or thirties in good health.

The chain couples TRBV20-1 to TRBJ1-4; unclear D gene. Trimming removed 5 bases at V and 12 bases at J, with 13 bases between. Germline assignment: CDR1 DFQATT and CDR2 SNEGSKA (reference sequence). There are 11 residues in the CDR3. The DNA for the CDR3 is TGCAGTGCTTACGACGACGGTGAACTGTTTTTT. Its translation is CSAYDDGELFF.

The chain employs TRBV12-3 or TRBV12-4 and TRBJ2-3; 9 nucleotides line up with TRBD1. Trimming took 5 bases from V and 2 from J; bases not matched to a gene: 8. This CDR3 is built from 16 residues. In DNA, the CDR3 is TGTGCCAGCAGTGGGGACAGGGCCCTTTACACAGATACGCAGTATTTT. Its translation is CASSGDRALYTDTQYF.

A word on this clonotype: Germline is not matched at one junction end, which may reflect a read error. The CDR3 DNA follows: TGCAGTACTAGGCGGGGGGGAGCTTATGCTGGAAACACCATATATTTT. Its protein is CSTRRGGAYAGNTIYF. The chain combines TRBV20-1 with TRBJ1-3; D may be TRBD1 (5 bases). CDR1 DFQATT and CDR2 SNEGSKA come from the germline V gene (reference sequence). The CDR3 sequence is 16 residues long.

This clonotype has a handful of counts. This may come from a read error, since a much larger clone is one base off. The rearrangement links TRBV4-1 to TRBJ2-7; TRBD2 matches at 10 bases. The CDR3 spans 14 residues. CDR1 MGHRA and CDR2 YSYEKL come from the germline V gene. The CDR3 region has the DNA TGCACCAGCAGCCAAGCGGGGGGGCTCGACGAGCAGTACTTC. Protein product: CTSSQAGGLDEQYF.

This clonotype was seen a few times. The V call is TRBV12-3 or TRBV12-4, the J call TRBJ2-1; the D is unclear. CDR3 size: 12 residues. V lost 2 bases and J lost 12, with 11 bases in between. CDR3 region: CASSLLQAAQFF. CDR3 coding DNA: TGTGCCAGCAGTTTATTGCAGGCAGCGCAGTTCTTC.

The gene calls are TRBV20-1 and TRBJ2-5, with a tentative D call TRBD2 (5 bases). Germline CDR1 and CDR2: DFQATT and SNEGSKA (reference sequence). This CDR3 contains 15 residues. The V end lost 2 bases, the J end lost 1 base, and 14 bases lay between the germline ends. In nucleotides, the CDR3 is TGCAGTGCTAGAAGCCCCTTGAGCGGCCAAGAGACCCAGTACTTC. This translates into CSARSPLSGQETQYF.

Turning to this clonotype: At one end, the junction sequence differs from germline, possibly due to a read error. The chain joins TRBV29-1 to TRBJ1-5; tentative D call: TRBD1 (6 bases). Germline values: CDR1 SQVTM, CDR2 ANQGSEA. The CDR3 contains 14 residues. CDR3 coding DNA: TGCAGCGTCCGTCAGGGGTATAGCGATCAGCCCCAGCATTTT. Translation gives CSVRQGYSDQPQHF.

The chain's CDR3 is CAISPGTSGGEQYF. DNA for the CDR3: TGTGCCATCAGTCCTGGGACTAGCGGGGGCGAGCAGTACTTC. V and J are TRBV10-3 and TRBJ2-7, with 14 bases that match TRBD2. CDR1 is ENHRY, CDR2 SYGVKD, per germline. V lost 5 bases and J lost 6; bases outside the gene matches: 3. This CDR3 is 14 amino acids long.

The chain combines TRBV2 with TRBJ2-3; D tentatively fits TRBD1 or TRBD2 (6 bases each). Germline lookup yields CDR1 SNHLY and CDR2 FYNNEI. The CDR3 spans 15 residues. V lost 5 bases to trimming and J lost 2 bases, with 14 bases between them. The CDR3: CASSTQGGTTDTQYF. The CDR3 region has the DNA TGTGCCAGCAGTACACAGGGAGGTACCACAGATACGCAGTATTTT.

This rearrangement joins TRBV7-2 to TRBJ2-5; no definite D call. Germline V gives CDR1 SGHTA, CDR2 FQGNSA. Between the trimmed V and J ends, which lost 3 bases and 5 bases, there was a span of 7 bases. This CDR3 is built from 12 residues. Here the CDR3 reads CASSFKSETQYF. The CDR3 DNA reads as TGTGCCAGCAGCTTTAAATCGGAGACCCAGTACTTC. The variable domain in full, completed from reference TRBV7-2 and TRBJ2-5, reads GAGVSQSPSNKVTEKGKDVELRCDPISGHTALYWYRQSLGQGLEFLIYFQGNSAPDKSGLPSDRFSAERTGGSVSTLTIQRTQQEDSAVYLCASSFKSETQYFGPGTRLLVL.

Regarding this clonotype: With a much larger clone just one base away, this may be a read error. V and J are TRBV7-2 and TRBJ2-7; perhaps D is TRBD1 or TRBD2 (5 bases each). Germline V lookup: CDR1 SGHTA, CDR2 FQGNSA. The CDR3 is 13 amino acids. With 11 bases removed from V and 7 bases from J, the gap between germline ends came to 21 bases. CDR3 loop: CAGAGVAEGEQYF. The CDR3 region has the DNA TGTGCCGGCGCTGGAGTGGCTGAGGGGGAGCAGTACTTC.

The chain carries TRBV12-3 or TRBV12-4 and TRBJ1-2; 7 bases align to TRBD1. Losses at the gene ends were 6 bases for V and 3 bases for J; bases not matched to a gene: 7. This CDR3 region has 14 residues. The CDR3 region is CASRRQGWDYGYTF. The CDR3 DNA reads as TGTGCCAGCAGGAGACAGGGATGGGACTATGGCTACACCTTC.

For this clonotype: A much larger clone sits a single nucleotide away, making a read error possible. As the CDR3 is not closed by the conserved phenylalanine or tryptophan, this likely results from a read error. The V and J genes are TRBV5-1 and TRBJ1-2; 7 bases are shared with TRBD1. The CDR3 spans 12 residues. The J segment lost 6 bases and the V segment lost 7 bases, leaving 6 bases of the junction unmatched. In germline, CDR1 is SGHRS, CDR2 YFSETQ. The CDR3 nucleotides read TGCGCCAGCGCGAGTACAGGGGATGGCTACACCTTA. Translating it yields CASASTGDGYTL.

There are many counts of this clonotype. The genes are TRBV20-1 and TRBJ2-1; TRBD2 is a possible D gene (6 bases). In germline, CDR1 is DFQATT, CDR2 SNEGSKA (reference sequence). The CDR3 runs 15 residues. V was shortened by 5 bases and J by 2 bases, with 16 bases between the two germline ends. The CDR3 DNA reads as TGCAGTGCTGTGACTGTAGCGGAACCCTACAATGAGCAGTTCTTC. This sequence encodes CSAVTVAEPYNEQFF.

This clonotype has more than one count but fewer than ten. The chain employs TRBV2 and TRBJ2-5; the match to TRBD2 covers 10 bases. CDR1 and CDR2 from the germline V gene are SNHLY and FYNNEI. This CDR3 region has 14 residues. J gave up 5 bases and V 7 bases, and 7 bases lay outside the gene matches. The CDR3 sequence is CASTLAGVRETQYF. Written as DNA, the CDR3 is TGTGCCAGCACGCTAGCGGGAGTCAGGGAGACCCAGTACTTC.

This clonotype was seen more than once but under ten times. V is TRBV30 and J is TRBJ2-1; D remains unclear. The germline CDR1 and CDR2 sequences are GTSNPN and SVGIG (reference sequence). The CDR3 has 14 amino acids. V lost 0 bases and J 8 bases, leaving 14 bases between the germline ends. This chain's CDR3 is CAWSVLGFRDEQFF. The CDR3, as DNA: TGTGCCTGGAGTGTACTGGGGTTCCGGGATGAGCAGTTCTTC.

This clonotype has only a few counts. The chain uses TRBV10-3 and TRBJ1-1; TRBD1 matches 9 bases. Germline V gene data show CDR1 as ENHRY and CDR2 as SYGVKD. This CDR3 has 15 residues. V was clipped by 6 bases and J by 0 bases; unmatched bases: 5. Here the CDR3 reads CAIRPTGGMNTEAFF. In DNA form, the CDR3 reads TGTGCCATCAGGCCGACAGGGGGAATGAACACTGAAGCTTTCTTT.

The V call is TRBV7-2, the J call TRBJ2-1; a possible D gene is TRBD1 (6 bases). The CDR3 is made up of 20 amino acids. V was cut by 1 base and J by 5 bases, with 27 bases left in between. Germline V gene lookup returns CDR1 SGHTA and CDR2 FQGNSA. CDR3 nucleotides: TGTGCCAGCAGCTTAGGAGGCGTGGGGGCCCAAAGCCTCCATCACAATGAGCAGTTCTTC. Translation: CASSLGGVGAQSLHHNEQFF.

This clonotype was found a few times. DNA of the CDR3: TGTGCCAGCAGTTCGGACGGACCCGGCTACGAGCAGTACTTC. Translated: CASSSDGPGYEQYF. The chain has TRBV13 and TRBJ2-7; no clear D. Trimming took off 6 bases at V and 3 bases at J, with 15 bases between the two ends. The germline CDR1 and CDR2 sequences are PRHDT and FYEKMQ (reference sequence). The CDR3 runs to 14 residues.

A note on this clonotype: A much larger clone differs from this one at a single base, so this may be a read error. V usage is TRBV14 and J usage is TRBJ2-5, with 8 bases identical to TRBD1. The better agreement between TRBJ2-7 and the DNA end casts doubt on the J call. The CDR3 is 14 residues long. Per germline, CDR1 SGHDN and CDR2 FVKESK. DNA of the CDR3: TGTGCCAGCAACCAGGAACGGACAGGGCGCGAGCAGTACTTC. Amino acids: CASNQERTGREQYF.

Concerning this clonotype: A much larger clone differs by one base, so this may be a read error. This chain links TRBV15 with TRBJ2-1, with D possibly called TRBD1 or TRBD2 (6 bases each). Germline lookup yields CDR1 LNHNV and CDR2 YYDKDF (reference sequence). Trimming removed 5 bases from V and 3 bases from J, with 14 bases in between. This CDR3 has 15 residues. The CDR3 region has the DNA TGTGCCACCAGCGGGCGGGACACTAACTACAATGAGCAGTTCTTC. Amino acids: CATSGRDTNYNEQFF.

This clonotype was observed a handful of times. CDR3 sequence (DNA): TGTGCCAGCAGCCAATCAACGAGGGGGTACTCTGAGCAGTTCTTC. This codes for CASSQSTRGYSEQFF. J is TRBJ2-1 and V is TRBV3-1, with D possibly TRBD1 on 6 matching bases. Trimming shortened V by 2 bases and J by 9 bases, and 17 bases separated the two germline ends. The CDR3 contains 15 residues. CDR1 and CDR2 (germline): LGHDT, YNNKEL (reference sequence).

Comments on this clonotype: A much larger clone lies a single base off, so this may be a read error. The chain uses TRBV5-4 and TRBJ2-5, with D perhaps matching TRBD1 or TRBD2 (5 bases each). This CDR3 has 16 residues. CDR1 SGHNT and CDR2 YYREEE come from the germline V gene (reference sequence). The V end was cut by 4 bases, the J end by 5 bases, with 21 bases between. The CDR3 region has the DNA TGTGCCAGCAGCCCCTCCGGGACCCCGAGGTTTGAGACCCAGTACTTC. Translation: CASSPSGTPRFETQYF.

On this clonotype: A read error may produce the germline difference seen at one junction end. The V and J genes are TRBV5-1 and TRBJ1-4; a weak D match, TRBD1 (5 bases). This CDR3 spans 14 amino acids. Germline CDR1 reads SGHRS; CDR2 reads YFSETQ. CDR3: CASSLGEANEKLFF. The CDR3 DNA sequence: TGTGCCAGCAGCTTAGGGGAGGCTAATGAAAAACTGTTTTTT.

This sequence joins TRBV20-1 and TRBJ2-7, with D unclear. The germline CDR1 and CDR2 sequences are DFQATT and SNEGSKA (reference sequence). Deletions cut 2 bases from V and 7 bases from J, with 15 bases between. The CDR3 totals 13 residues. The DNA for the CDR3 is TGCAGTGCTAGAAGCGCGAAACGCAATGAGCAGTACTTC. Translated: CSARSAKRNEQYF.

This clonotype appeared a few times. The chain is built from TRBV20-1 and TRBJ1-1; possibly TRBD1 for D (6 bases). Per germline, CDR1 DFQATT and CDR2 SNEGSKA (reference sequence). The length of the CDR3 is 13 residues. The CDR3 is CSPFTGQLTEAFF. The CDR3 DNA reads TGCAGCCCTTTCACGGGACAACTCACTGAAGCTTTCTTT.

The V gene is TRBV20-1, the J gene TRBJ2-7; 7 nucleotides align to TRBD2. J gave up 7 bases and V 6 bases, and 9 bases lay outside the gene matches. CDR1 DFQATT and CDR2 SNEGSKA come from the germline V gene (reference sequence). This CDR3 comprises 12 residues. For the CDR3, the DNA is TGCAGTGCCCCACGGGGGGACGGGGAGCAGTACTTC. Protein: CSAPRGDGEQYF.

The chain links TRBV6-5 to TRBJ1-6; maybe TRBD1 (6 bases). CDR3 size: 16 residues. With 6 bases removed from V and 2 bases from J, the gap between germline ends came to 14 bases. In germline, CDR1 is MNHEY, CDR2 SVGAGI. The CDR3 DNA sequence: TGTGCCAGCAGCATTTCCCACAGGGCCTATAATTCACCCCTCCACTTT. As protein: CASSISHRAYNSPLHF.